The 13 T cell receptor beta chains listed next were all sequenced from one sample in a study of spatial heterogeneity in lung cancer. Via MiXCR, TCRdb re-called the 5' RACE reads, giving one row per CDR3 protein. Of 550 to 600 distinct CDR3 sequences in the sample, roughly 15% were seen once. The time point here: sample taken at primary tumor resection. The sample was normal lung tissue next to the tumor, taken at surgery. The source of these receptors is a male donor with early-stage non-small cell lung cancer.

As for this clonotype: This beta chain appears as a stray read in a library generated for alpha chains; its size is not informative. The chain employs TRBV7-3 and TRBJ2-1, with 10 nucleotides matching TRBD2. Trimming took 2 bases from V and 3 from J; bases not matched to a gene: 1. The CDR3 covers 15 residues. Germline CDR1 and CDR2: SGHTA and FQGTGA. The CDR3 DNA follows: TGTGCCAGCAGCTTAGGGACTAGCGACTACAATGAGCAGTTCTTC. Protein product: CASSLGTSDYNEQFF.

This clonotype is large (0.1 to 1%) within its sample. Because the library targeted alpha chains, this beta chain is an off-target read whose size means little. This chain links TRBV11-2 with TRBJ2-5; D is ambiguous. V was pared by 0 bases and J by 5 bases, with 13 bases between. Germline CDR1 reads SGHAT; CDR2 reads FQNNGV. The CDR3 totals 15 residues. The CDR3 reads CASSLEGLGLETQYF. DNA of the CDR3: TGTGCCAGCAGCTTAGAAGGTCTTGGTCTGGAGACCCAGTACTTC.

This clonotype is termed medium-sized (0.01 to 0.1%). Because the library targeted alpha chains, this beta chain is an off-target read whose size means little. The chain couples TRBV27 to TRBJ2-3; TRBD2 matches 8 bases. Looked up from germline, CDR1 is MNHEY and CDR2 is SMNVEV (reference sequence). The ends lost 3 bases at V and 0 bases at J; junction bases unmatched: 5. The length of the CDR3 is 16 residues. The CDR3 spells CASSFIASGSTDTQYF. CDR3 coding DNA: TGTGCCAGCAGTTTCATCGCTAGCGGGAGCACAGATACGCAGTATTTT.

By its share, this clonotype is large. With the library built for alpha chains, this beta chain is off target and its frequency is not meaningful. The rearrangement links TRBV28 to TRBJ1-5; D ambiguous. This CDR3 has 15 amino acids. Trimming removed 4 bases at V and 3 bases at J, with 13 bases between. Germline-derived CDR1 and CDR2 are MDHEN and SYDVKM. In nucleotides, the CDR3 is TGTGCCAGCAGTTCCCCGGAGGGTACCAATCAGCCCCAGCATTTT. Translating it yields CASSSPEGTNQPQHF.

This clonotype has more than one count but fewer than ten. Since the library was made to target alpha chains, this beta chain is a stray read and its abundance is not meaningful. V usage is TRBV6-5 and J usage is TRBJ2-3, with D hard to call. CDR3 size: 15 residues. The V end lost 2 bases, the J end lost 3 bases, and 12 bases lay between the germline ends. Germline-derived CDR1 and CDR2 are MNHEY and SVGAGI. The CDR3 spells CASSYRPERTDTQYF. Here the CDR3 DNA reads TGTGCCAGCAGTTACCGCCCTGAGAGAACAGATACGCAGTATTTT.

This clonotype was detected a few times. Within a library made for alpha chains, this beta chain is off target, and its count is uninformative. The J gene is TRBJ2-7, the V gene TRBV12-3 or TRBV12-4; 15 nucleotides match TRBD2. Trimming removed 4 bases from V and 3 bases from J; junction bases left unmatched: 4. CDR3 size: 16 residues. The CDR3 nucleotides read TGTGCCAGCAGTTCTAAGGGACTAGCGGGGGGCTACGAGCAGTACTTC. It is translated as CASSSKGLAGGYEQYF.

This clonotype was counted between two and nine times. This beta chain is an off-target read within a library intended for alpha chains, so its frequency means little. The chain joins TRBV27 to TRBJ2-2; tentatively, D is TRBD1 or TRBD2 (5 bases each). Germline CDR1 MNHEY, CDR2 SMNVEV (reference sequence). The ends were cut back, 1 base at V and 1 base at J, with 10 bases in the middle. The CDR3 is made up of 16 amino acids. Written as DNA, the CDR3 is TGTGCCAGCAGTTTATTGGGGACCCTGAACACCGGGGAGCTGTTTTTT. Translated, it gives CASSLLGTLNTGELFF.

Within the sample, this clonotype is medium-sized. This beta chain appears as a stray read in a library generated for alpha chains; its size is not informative. The chain employs TRBV4-2 and TRBJ2-7, with TRBD1 as a possible D gene (6 bases). The CDR3 loop spans 14 amino acids. Trimming pared 6 bases from V and 2 bases from J, leaving 14 bases between. From germline, CDR1 is LGHNA and CDR2 YNFKEQ. The CDR3 spells CASRNRADTYEQYF. For the CDR3, the DNA is TGTGCCAGCAGAAACAGGGCTGATACCTACGAGCAGTACTTC.

By sample share, this clonotype is medium-sized. A library made for alpha chains picked up this beta chain off target, so its size means little. J is TRBJ2-7 and V is TRBV6-2 or TRBV6-3; D possibly corresponds to TRBD1 (5 bases). CDR1 and CDR2 from the germline V gene are MNHEY and SVGEGT. Trimming stripped 5 bases from V and 2 bases from J, with 13 bases between. CDR3 length equals 14 residues. The CDR3 sequence is CASSRTRFPYEQYF. CDR3 sequence (DNA): TGTGCCAGCAGTAGGACACGCTTTCCCTACGAGCAGTACTTC.

This clonotype is large. Because this beta chain is a stray read in a library intended to capture alpha chains, its abundance should not be given much weight. CDR3 in amino acids: CASRRAGTNEQFF. CDR3 in DNA: TGTGCCAGCCGGCGAGCGGGAACCAATGAGCAGTTCTTC. The V call is TRBV12-3 or TRBV12-4, the J call TRBJ2-1, with 7 bases that match TRBD2. The CDR3 covers 13 residues. With 8 bases clipped from V and 6 bases from J, the junction kept 7 bases outside the gene matches.

By frequency in the sample, this clonotype is large (0.1 to 1%). This beta chain was picked up by a library intended for alpha chains and is off target, so its count carries little meaning. The chain employs TRBV7-6 and TRBJ2-3, with D uncertain. Looked up from germline, CDR1 is SGHVS and CDR2 is FNYEAQ. Trimming took off 2 bases at V and 0 bases at J, with 0 bases between the two ends. The CDR3 runs to 12 residues. The CDR3 nucleotides read TGTGCCAGCAGCTTAAGCACAGATACGCAGTATTTT. It is translated as CASSLSTDTQYF.

Judged by abundance, this clonotype is medium-sized. The library was prepared for alpha chains; this beta chain is a stray read, so its frequency means little. J is TRBJ2-3 and V is TRBV6-1, with D perhaps being TRBD1 or TRBD2 (5 bases each). The CDR3 covers 18 residues. V was clipped by 4 bases and J by 0 bases, with 20 bases between them. Germline CDR1 MNHNS, CDR2 SASEGT. CDR3 amino acids: CASSAQTRRQGSTDTQYF. In DNA form, the CDR3 reads TGTGCCAGCAGTGCTCAGACAAGGAGGCAGGGTAGCACAGATACGCAGTATTTT.

By share, this clonotype counts as large. In a library made to pick up alpha chains, this beta chain is a stray read with a size that means little. The chain combines TRBV2 with TRBJ2-3; D is unclear. Germline-derived CDR1 and CDR2 are SNHLY and FYNNEI. This CDR3 spans 13 amino acids. V was clipped by 0 bases and J by 4 bases, with 5 bases between them. CDR3 coding DNA: TGTGCCAGCAGTGAAGCGAGGTCAGATACGCAGTATTTT. Translated: CASSEARSDTQYF.